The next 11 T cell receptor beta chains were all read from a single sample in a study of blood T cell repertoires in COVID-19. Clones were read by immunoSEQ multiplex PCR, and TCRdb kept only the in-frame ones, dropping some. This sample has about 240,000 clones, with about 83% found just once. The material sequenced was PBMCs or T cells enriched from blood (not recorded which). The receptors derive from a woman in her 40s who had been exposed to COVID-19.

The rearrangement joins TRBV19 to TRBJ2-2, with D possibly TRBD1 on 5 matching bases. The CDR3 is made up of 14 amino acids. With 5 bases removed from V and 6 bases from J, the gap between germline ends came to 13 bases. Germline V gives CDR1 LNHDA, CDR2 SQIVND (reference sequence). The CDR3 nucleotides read TGTGCCAGTAGTCTATCCAGGGTGTCCGGGGAGCTGTTTTTT. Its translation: CASSLSRVSGELFF.

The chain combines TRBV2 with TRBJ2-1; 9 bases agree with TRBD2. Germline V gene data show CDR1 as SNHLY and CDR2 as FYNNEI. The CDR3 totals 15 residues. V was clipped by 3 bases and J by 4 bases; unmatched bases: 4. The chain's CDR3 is CASSDSGGLYNEQFF. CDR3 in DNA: TGTGCCAGCAGTGATAGCGGGGGCCTTTACAATGAGCAGTTCTTC.

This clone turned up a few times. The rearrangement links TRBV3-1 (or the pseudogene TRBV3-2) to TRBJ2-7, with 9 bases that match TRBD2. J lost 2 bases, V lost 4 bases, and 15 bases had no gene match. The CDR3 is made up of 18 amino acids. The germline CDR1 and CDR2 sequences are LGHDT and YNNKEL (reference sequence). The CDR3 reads CASSPNVPALAGTYEQYF. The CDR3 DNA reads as TGTGCCAGCAGCCCCAACGTGCCCGCCCTAGCGGGGACCTACGAGCAGTACTTC.

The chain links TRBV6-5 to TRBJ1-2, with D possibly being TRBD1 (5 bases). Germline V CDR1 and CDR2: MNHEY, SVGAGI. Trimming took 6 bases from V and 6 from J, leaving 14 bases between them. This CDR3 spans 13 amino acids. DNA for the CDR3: TGTGCCAGCAGCTATGCGGGGGATCATGGCTACACCTTC. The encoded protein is CASSYAGDHGYTF.

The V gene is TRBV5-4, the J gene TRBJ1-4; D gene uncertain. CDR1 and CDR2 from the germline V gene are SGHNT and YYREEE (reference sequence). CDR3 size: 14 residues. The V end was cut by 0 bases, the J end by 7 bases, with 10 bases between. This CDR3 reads CASSLGGNIEKLFF. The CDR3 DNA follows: TGTGCCAGCAGCTTGGGTGGCAATATTGAAAAACTGTTTTTT.

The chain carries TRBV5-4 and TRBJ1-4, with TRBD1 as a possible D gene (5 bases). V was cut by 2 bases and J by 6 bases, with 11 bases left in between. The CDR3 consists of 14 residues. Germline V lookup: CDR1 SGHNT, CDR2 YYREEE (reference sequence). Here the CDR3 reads CASSFGTGDEKLFF. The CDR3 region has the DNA TGTGCCAGCAGCTTCGGGACGGGGGATGAAAAACTGTTTTTT.

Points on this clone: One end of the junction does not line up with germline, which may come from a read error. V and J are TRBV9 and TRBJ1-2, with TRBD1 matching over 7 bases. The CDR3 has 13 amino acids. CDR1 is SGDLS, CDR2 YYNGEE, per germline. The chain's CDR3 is CASSTLPGDRMAF. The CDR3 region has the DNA TGTGCCAGCAGCACCCTGCCTGGGGACAGAATGGCCTTC.

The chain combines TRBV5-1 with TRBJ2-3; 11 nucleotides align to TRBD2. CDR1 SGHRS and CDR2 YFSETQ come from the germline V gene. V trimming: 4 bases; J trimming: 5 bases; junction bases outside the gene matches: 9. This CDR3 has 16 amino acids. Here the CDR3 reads CASSPASGGSKDTQYF. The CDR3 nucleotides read TGCGCCAGCAGCCCGGCTAGCGGGGGGTCGAAAGATACGCAGTATTTT.

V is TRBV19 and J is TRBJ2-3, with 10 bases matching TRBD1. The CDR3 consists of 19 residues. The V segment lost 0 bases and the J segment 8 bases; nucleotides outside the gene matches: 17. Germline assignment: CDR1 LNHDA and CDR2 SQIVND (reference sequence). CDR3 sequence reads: CASSIDLAVGTGALSTQYF. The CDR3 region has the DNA TGTGCCAGTAGTATAGATCTTGCCGTTGGGACAGGGGCACTAAGTACGCAGTATTTT.

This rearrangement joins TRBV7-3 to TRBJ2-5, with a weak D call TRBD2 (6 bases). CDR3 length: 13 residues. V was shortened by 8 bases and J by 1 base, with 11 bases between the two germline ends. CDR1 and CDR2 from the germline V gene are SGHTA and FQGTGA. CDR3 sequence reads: CASSRSGQETQYF. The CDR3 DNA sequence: TGTGCCAGCTCCCGTAGCGGCCAAGAGACCCAGTACTTC.

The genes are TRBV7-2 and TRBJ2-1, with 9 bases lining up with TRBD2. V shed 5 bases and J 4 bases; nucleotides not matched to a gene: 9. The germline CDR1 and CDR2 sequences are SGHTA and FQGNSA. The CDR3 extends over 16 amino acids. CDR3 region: CASSLALSGGYNEQFF. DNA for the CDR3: TGTGCCAGCAGCCTTGCACTTAGCGGGGGTTACAATGAGCAGTTCTTC.